The 12 T cell receptor beta chains below all came from one sample that was sequenced in a study of vaccination and CD4 T cells after COVID-19. Treatment here: roughly 11-day PBMC culture with coronavirus spike peptide pools or control peptides (ViraFEST assay). These receptors have no identified antigens. Oncomine TCR Beta short-read sequencing was applied to DNA from cultured CD4+ T cells. From the PCR reads, TCRdb called clonotypes with MiXCR, one entry per CDR3 protein. Of under 20,000 distinct CDR3 sequences in the sample, over 60% are singletons; the top ten hold roughly 17%. Sequencing was performed on CD4+ T cells from blood, cultured in vitro, taken after SARS-CoV-2 vaccination. The receptors stem from a human donor who received a COVID-19 vaccine.

A single count supports this clonotype. The chain has TRBV9 and TRBJ2-7, with a weak D call TRBD1 (5 bases). V lost 1 base, J lost 6 bases, and 17 bases lay in between. CDR1 is SGDLS, CDR2 YYNGEE, per germline. This CDR3 contains 15 residues. This CDR3 is CASSVSLGAGIEQYF. CDR3 bases: TGTGCCAGCAGCGTATCGTTAGGGGCAGGTATCGAGCAGTACTTC. Looking up the rest from reference TRBV9 and TRBJ2-7 gives the full variable domain: DSGVTQTPKHLITATGQRVTLRCSPRSGDLSVYWYQQSLDQGLQFLIQYYNGEERAKGNILERFSAQQFPDLHSELNLSSLELGDSALYFCASSVSLGAGIEQYFGPGTRLTVT.

The chain couples TRBV24-1 to TRBJ1-1; D gene ambiguous. The ends were cut back, 2 bases at V and 1 base at J, with 7 bases in the middle. The germline gives CDR1 KGHDR, CDR2 SFDVKD. The CDR3 runs to 14 residues. CDR3 in amino acids: CATSDSGENTEAFF. The CDR3 nucleotides are TGTGCCACCAGTGATTCGGGAGAGAACACTGAAGCTTTCTTT.

This chain uses TRBV4-1 with TRBJ2-5, with 12 positions matching TRBD2. The CDR3 spans 16 residues. V was pared by 5 bases and J by 9 bases, with 13 bases of the junction left unmatched. Germline assignment: CDR1 MGHRA and CDR2 YSYEKL. This CDR3 reads CASSYVMASGGAAQYF. The CDR3 DNA is TGCGCCAGCAGCTACGTAATGGCTAGCGGGGGGGCGGCCCAGTACTTC.

The V gene is TRBV24-1, the J gene TRBJ1-1; D is ambiguous. The CDR3 is 13 amino acids. The V end was cut by 3 bases, the J end by 1 base, with 5 bases between. CDR1 is KGHDR, CDR2 SFDVKD, per germline. CDR3: CATSDLPNTEAFF. The CDR3 region has the DNA TGTGCCACCAGTGATCTCCCGAACACTGAAGCTTTCTTT.

V and J are TRBV2 and TRBJ2-3; D unclear. The germline V gene has CDR1 SNHLY and CDR2 FYNNEI. This CDR3 has 12 amino acids. The V gene lost 9 bases and the J gene lost 4 bases, with 11 bases spanning the gap. The CDR3 DNA reads TGTGCCAGTAGCAAGGCAGCAGATACGCAGTATTTT. Protein: CASSKAADTQYF.

In nucleotides, the CDR3 is TGTGCCAGCAGTTTAGATTTAGGACCCCGGAGGACTGAAGCTTTCTTT. Its translation: CASSLDLGPRRTEAFF. The chain joins TRBV12-3 or TRBV12-4 to TRBJ1-1; no reliable D call. V was pared by 1 base and J by 5 bases, with 17 bases between. CDR3 length: 16 amino acids.

The chain is built from TRBV15 and TRBJ2-3; D not certain. Looked up from germline, CDR1 is LNHNV and CDR2 is YYDKDF (reference sequence). This CDR3 region has 14 residues. With 0 bases removed from V and 5 bases from J, the gap between germline ends came to 9 bases. Here the CDR3 DNA reads TGTGCCACCAGCAGAGATGCTAGAATAGATACGCAGTATTTT. It is translated as CATSRDARIDTQYF.

Only one count was recorded for this clonotype. V gene TRBV19 combines with J gene TRBJ2-1; tentatively, D is TRBD1 (5 bases). Per germline, CDR1 LNHDA and CDR2 SQIVND (reference sequence). V lost 7 bases, J lost 12 bases, and 16 bases lay in between. This CDR3 has 12 residues. The CDR3 DNA sequence: TGTGCCAGTACAACACCCGCAGGGCGGCAGTTCTTC. Protein: CASTTPAGRQFF. Using reference TRBV19 and TRBJ2-1 for the parts outside the CDR3, the full variable domain is DGGITQSPKYLFRKEGQNVTLSCEQNLNHDAMYWYRQDPGQGLRLIYYSQIVNDFQKGDIAEGYSVSREKKESFPLTVTSAQKNPTAFYLCASTTPAGRQFFGPGTRLTVL.

The V call is TRBV7-8, the J call TRBJ2-2, with D possibly being TRBD2 (7 bases). V lost 5 bases to trimming and J lost 1 base, with 14 bases between them. Germline lookup yields CDR1 SGHVS and CDR2 FQNEAQ. This CDR3 comprises 16 residues. The CDR3 sequence is CASSPRGAVNTGELFF. The CDR3 coding sequence is TGTGCCAGCAGCCCCCGGGGGGCCGTGAACACCGGGGAGCTGTTTTTT. The full variable domain, with the rest looked up from reference TRBV7-8 and TRBJ2-2, is GAGVSQSPRYKVAKRGQDVALRCDPISGHVSLFWYQQALGQGPEFLTYFQNEAQLDKSGLPSDRFFAERPEGSVSTLKIQRTQQEDSAVYLCASSPRGAVNTGELFFGEGSRLTVL.

The V call is TRBV6-1, the J call TRBJ1-5, with D maybe TRBD1 (5 bases). In germline, CDR1 is MNHNS, CDR2 SASEGT. CDR3 length: 18 residues. V lost 1 base, J lost 4 bases, and 20 bases lay in between. CDR3 nucleotides: TGTGCCAGCAGTGAAGGTGGGCAGGGTCGGGTTCGGAATCAGCCCCAGCATTTT. This gives the protein CASSEGGQGRVRNQPQHF.

This chain connects TRBV20-1 to TRBJ1-6, with 7 bases lining up with TRBD1. This CDR3 has 15 amino acids. Germline V gene lookup returns CDR1 DFQATT and CDR2 SNEGSKA (reference sequence). Losses at the gene ends were 3 bases for V and 8 bases for J; bases not matched to a gene: 10. The CDR3 loop reads CSASTTGTADSPLHF. The CDR3 nucleotides are TGCAGTGCTAGTACTACCGGGACAGCAGATTCACCCCTCCACTTT.

This rearrangement joins TRBV12-3 or TRBV12-4 to TRBJ2-6; 11 bases are shared with TRBD1. The CDR3 runs to 19 residues. V was clipped by 2 bases and J by 2 bases; unmatched bases: 8. The DNA for the CDR3 is TGTGCCAGCAGTTTAAGAATTCGGGGACAGGGGGCTGGGGCCAACGTCCTGACTTTC. As protein: CASSLRIRGQGAGANVLTF.